The 30 T cell receptor beta chains below all came from one sample that was sequenced in a study of shared clonotypes between healthy human individuals. Assay: immunoSEQ multiplex PCR; the TCRdb copy retains only in-frame clones and omits some. Of about a million clones listed, about 80% were seen once; the top ten hold about 1.5%. The sequencing input was memory CD4+ T cells sorted from blood. Stated subset: CD45RA-negative fraction. All receptors derive from a man between 18 and 29 years old in good health.

The gene calls are TRBV2 and TRBJ2-2; 9 positions match TRBD1. This CDR3 is 15 amino acids long. Germline loops: CDR1 SNHLY, CDR2 FYNNEI. Trimming took 10 bases from V and 3 from J; bases not matched to a gene: 9. As DNA, the CDR3 is TGTGCCACCAACCAACAGGGGGCTGACACCGGGGAGCTGTTTTTT. This translates into CATNQQGADTGELFF. The full variable domain, in which reference TRBV2 and TRBJ2-2 provide the parts outside the CDR3, is EPEVTQTPSHQVTQMGQEVILRCVPISNHLYFYWYRQILGQKVEFLVSFYNNEISEKSEIFDDQFSVERPDGSNFTLKIRSTKLEDSAMYFCATNQQGADTGELFFGEGSRLTVL.

V gene TRBV21-1 combines with J gene TRBJ2-7. TRBV21-1 is a pseudogene segment. CDR3 length equals 15 residues. CDR3 in DNA: TGTGCCGGGCCCCTCCCGACGGGGACGGCATACGAGCAGTACTTC. Translating gives CAGPLPTGTAYEQYF.

This chain uses TRBV9 with TRBJ2-3; 15 positions agree with TRBD2. Germline trimming cut 4 bases from V and 3 bases from J; bases unmatched to any gene: 3. The CDR3 has 16 residues. The germline CDR1 and CDR2 sequences are SGDLS and YYNGEE. The CDR3 here is CASSHGTSGRTDTQYF. As DNA, the CDR3 is TGTGCCAGCAGCCACGGGACTAGCGGGAGGACAGATACGCAGTATTTT. Supplemented by reference TRBV9 and TRBJ2-3, the full variable domain reads DSGVTQTPKHLITATGQRVTLRCSPRSGDLSVYWYQQSLDQGLQFLIQYYNGEERAKGNILERFSAQQFPDLHSELNLSSLELGDSALYFCASSHGTSGRTDTQYFGPGTRLTVL.

The gene calls are TRBV7-3 and TRBJ1-1, with D perhaps matching TRBD1 (5 bases). Trimming cost V 5 bases and J 4 bases, with 14 bases left between them. CDR1 SGHTA and CDR2 FQGTGA come from the germline V gene. The CDR3 is 14 residues long. CDR3 nucleotide sequence: TGTGCCAGCAGCGCCCAGGGCAGTGGCACTGAAGCTTTCTTT. Protein sequence: CASSAQGSGTEAFF.

This chain uses TRBV6-1 with TRBJ2-7, with D possibly being TRBD1 (6 bases). The germline V gene has CDR1 MNHNS and CDR2 SASEGT. The CDR3 has 14 amino acids. The ends were cut back, 6 bases at V and 3 bases at J, with 15 bases in the middle. The CDR3 DNA reads TGTGCCAGCAGACAGGGCGGGTCCAACTACGAGCAGTACTTC. Protein product: CASRQGGSNYEQYF.

The CDR3 nucleotides are TGTGCCAGCAGCTTACGTCAGAGAGAGCAGTTCTTC. Residues: CASSLRQREQFF. V usage is TRBV11-1 and J usage is TRBJ2-1, with D hard to call. Trimming removed 2 bases from V and 10 bases from J, with 9 bases in between. This CDR3 contains 12 residues. Germline V lookup: CDR1 SGHAT, CDR2 FQDESV (reference sequence).

This clone was seen more than once but under ten times. This sequence joins TRBV6-1 and TRBJ2-1, with a tentative D call TRBD1 (6 bases). The V end lost 8 bases, the J end lost 2 bases, and 13 bases lay between the germline ends. The CDR3 is 14 residues long. Germline loops: CDR1 MNHNS, CDR2 SASEGT. The chain's CDR3 is CASVRQGTYNEQFF. In nucleotides, the CDR3 is TGTGCCAGCGTCCGGCAGGGGACCTACAATGAGCAGTTCTTC.

V and J are TRBV7-2 and TRBJ2-7; D is possibly TRBD2 (7 bases). There are 15 residues in the CDR3. V was pared by 3 bases and J by 2 bases, with 14 bases between. Per germline, CDR1 SGHTA and CDR2 FQGNSA. Here the CDR3 DNA reads TGTGCCAGCAGCTTCCATCGGGGGGCGGCCTACGAGCAGTACTTC. Its translation is CASSFHRGAAYEQYF.

The chain recombines TRBV6-5 with TRBJ1-2; no definite D call. The germline CDR1 and CDR2 sequences are MNHEY and SVGAGI. Trimming shortened V by 8 bases and J by 8 bases, and 12 bases separated the two germline ends. CDR3 length equals 11 residues. CDR3 region: CASGSPGGYTF. CDR3 nucleotide sequence: TGTGCCAGCGGTTCGCCGGGGGGCTACACCTTC.

The V gene is TRBV6-1, the J gene TRBJ1-2; a weak D match, TRBD1 (6 bases). V gave up 7 bases and J gave up 4 bases, with 16 bases separating them. The germline CDR1 and CDR2 sequences are MNHNS and SASEGT. This CDR3 spans 14 amino acids. The CDR3 DNA follows: TGTGCCAGCACCCCTCTACAGGGCCCCTATGGCTACACCTTC. This codes for CASTPLQGPYGYTF.

As concerns this clone: A junction boundary mismatches the germline segment, possibly from a read error. The chain is built from TRBV4-3 and TRBJ1-2, with D possibly TRBD1 on 5 matching bases. The germline CDR1 and CDR2 sequences are LGHNA and YSLEER. The CDR3 has 12 amino acids. The CDR3: CDSSAQGGGYTF. As DNA, the CDR3 is TGCGACAGCAGCGCGCAGGGCGGTGGCTACACTTTC.

The chain joins TRBV7-8 to TRBJ2-5; D uncertain. The CDR3 is made up of 11 amino acids. Germline V gene data show CDR1 as SGHVS and CDR2 as FQNEAQ. Trimming left V 11 bases short and J 1 base short, with 8 bases between. In DNA form, the CDR3 reads TGTGCCGTTAGGGTCCAAGAGACCCAGTACTTC. It is translated as CAVRVQETQYF.

As concerns this clone: This specimen includes other DNA sequences encoding the same CDR3. CDR3 loop: CASSGGTGERYEQYF. CDR3 DNA sequence: TGCGCCAGCAGCGGCGGGACAGGAGAACGCTACGAGCAGTACTTC. The V call is TRBV4-1, the J call TRBJ2-7; 8 positions match TRBD1. CDR1 is MGHRA and CDR2 is YSYEKL in the germline V gene. This CDR3 spans 15 amino acids. V shed 5 bases and J 3 bases; nucleotides not matched to a gene: 9.

This clone was picked up one time. J is TRBJ1-2 and V is TRBV5-1; 8 bases fit TRBD1. Germline V gene data show CDR1 as SGHRS and CDR2 as YFSETQ. V trimming: 4 bases; J trimming: 4 bases; junction bases outside the gene matches: 12. This CDR3 comprises 16 residues. CDR3 sequence (DNA): TGCGCCAGCAGCATGGACAGGGCTGATTCCCTCTATGGCTACACCTTC. This translates into CASSMDRADSLYGYTF.

As DNA, the CDR3 is TGTGCCAGCAGCTTCTCTCAGGGAGTACTGCCCCAGCATTTT. Translated, it gives CASSFSQGVLPQHF. This chain links TRBV5-4 with TRBJ1-5; a weak D match, TRBD1 (5 bases). With 2 bases removed from V and 9 bases from J, the gap between germline ends came to 15 bases. Germline V gene data show CDR1 as SGHNT and CDR2 as YYREEE (reference sequence). This CDR3 has 14 amino acids.

This rearrangement joins TRBV6-6 to TRBJ2-7; D gene uncertain. This CDR3 comprises 13 residues. The ends were cut back, 6 bases at V and 1 base at J, with 10 bases in the middle. Germline V CDR1 and CDR2: MNHNY, SVGAGI (reference sequence). The CDR3, as DNA: TGTGCCAGCAGATCGGCAGGTTCCTACGAGCAGTACTTC. This encodes CASRSAGSYEQYF.

This chain uses TRBV30 with TRBJ2-1; 12 bases are shared with TRBD2. The germline V gene has CDR1 GTSNPN and CDR2 SVGIG (reference sequence). V lost 4 bases to trimming and J lost 4 bases; unmatched junction nucleotides: 5. The CDR3 extends over 15 amino acids. DNA of the CDR3: TGTGCCTGGAAAGGTACTAGCGGGGGGTACAATGAGCAGTTCTTC. It specifies CAWKGTSGGYNEQFF.

The rearrangement joins TRBV7-2 to TRBJ1-1; no clear D gene. The CDR3 has 15 amino acids. The V end lost 5 bases, the J end lost 4 bases, and 17 bases lay between the germline ends. The germline V gene has CDR1 SGHTA and CDR2 FQGNSA. CDR3 bases: TGTGCCAGCAGCCCCCGTCGAATGGCCGTCACTGAAGCTTTCTTT. This codes for CASSPRRMAVTEAFF.

The chain uses TRBV6-5 and TRBJ2-7; 8 bases match TRBD1. This CDR3 has 14 amino acids. The trim removed 6 bases at V and 5 bases at J, leaving 9 bases unmatched. Germline V gives CDR1 MNHEY, CDR2 SVGAGI. The CDR3 DNA sequence: TGTGCCAGCAGCCCCGAGGACAGGGCTCACGAGCAGTACTTC. Protein product: CASSPEDRAHEQYF.

The chain has TRBV30 and TRBJ1-2, with unresolved D. Germline V gene lookup returns CDR1 GTSNPN and CDR2 SVGIG (reference sequence). The CDR3 contains 13 residues. V was pared by 3 bases and J by 7 bases, with 15 bases between. CDR3 DNA sequence: TGTGCCTGGAGGCTTGAGCTTAGGGTTGGCTACACCTTC. Protein sequence: CAWRLELRVGYTF.

Of note for this clone: A read error is possible here, since a much larger clone lies one base away. The chain is built from TRBV5-1 and TRBJ2-5, with D hard to call. Per the germline V gene, CDR1 is SGHRS and CDR2 is YFSETQ. The CDR3 has 12 residues. This CDR3 is CASSLAQATQYF. The CDR3 DNA sequence: TGCGCCAGCAGCTTGGCCCAAGCGACCCAGTACTTC.

This clone has more than one count but fewer than ten. V is TRBV15 and J is TRBJ1-2, with D tentatively TRBD1 (6 bases). The V end lost 1 base, the J end lost 7 bases, and 13 bases lay between the germline ends. The CDR3 covers 14 residues. From germline, CDR1 is LNHNV and CDR2 YYDKDF (reference sequence). The DNA for the CDR3 is TGTGCCACCAGCAGAGTACAGGGTGCGGGTGGCTACACCTTC. Translation: CATSRVQGAGGYTF.

The V call is TRBV5-1, the J call TRBJ2-3; D tentatively reads TRBD1 or TRBD2 (6 bases each). V dropped 5 bases and J dropped 0 bases, with 13 bases sitting between them. Germline CDR1 and CDR2: SGHRS and YFSETQ. This CDR3 region has 15 residues. The CDR3 nucleotides read TGCGCCAGCAGATTGAGGGGGGAAAGCACAGATACGCAGTATTTT. Translated: CASRLRGESTDTQYF.

A note on this clone: Other DNA variants within this sample encode the same CDR3. V gene TRBV9 combines with J gene TRBJ1-3; the D is unclear. This CDR3 has 16 amino acids. Germline lookup yields CDR1 SGDLS and CDR2 YYNGEE. V dropped 0 bases and J dropped 0 bases, with 10 bases sitting between them. The CDR3 DNA reads as TGTGCCAGCAGCGTAGGCGAGGGATCCTCTGGAAACACCATATATTTT. Encoded protein: CASSVGEGSSGNTIYF.

CDR3 bases: TGTGCCAGCAGTCTAGCGGGGGGCCAAGAGACCCAGTACTTC. Translation: CASSLAGGQETQYF. The chain joins TRBV2 to TRBJ2-5; 11 bases are a match to TRBD2. J was trimmed by 1 base and V by 5 bases; bases with no gene match: 0. This CDR3 contains 14 residues. Germline V CDR1 and CDR2: SNHLY, FYNNEI.

This sequence joins TRBV28 and TRBJ2-7; 8 nucleotides line up with TRBD1. With 5 bases clipped from V and 5 bases from J, the junction kept 5 bases outside the gene matches. The germline gives CDR1 MDHEN, CDR2 SYDVKM. This CDR3 contains 13 residues. The CDR3, as DNA: TGTGCCAGCAGTCTACTGGGACAGGACGAGCAGTACTTC. This sequence encodes CASSLLGQDEQYF. The whole variable domain, filled in from reference TRBV28 and TRBJ2-7, reads DVKVTQSSRYLVKRTGEKVFLECVQDMDHENMFWYRQDPGLGLRLIYFSYDVKMKEKGDIPEGYSVSREKKERFSLILESASTNQTSMYLCASSLLGQDEQYFGPGTRLTVT.

The genes are TRBV27 and TRBJ1-2, with D perhaps TRBD1 (5 bases). Trimming took off 3 bases at V and 4 bases at J, with 12 bases between the two ends. CDR3 length: 14 residues. Germline loops: CDR1 MNHEY, CDR2 SMNVEV (reference sequence). The CDR3 loop reads CASSFRGGTYGYTF. The CDR3 DNA is TGTGCCAGCAGTTTCCGCGGGGGGACCTATGGCTACACCTTC.

The table lists this clone with a count of one. The rearrangement links TRBV27 to TRBJ2-3; D is uncertain. The ends were cut back, 3 bases at V and 3 bases at J, with 7 bases in the middle. The germline gives CDR1 MNHEY, CDR2 SMNVEV (reference sequence). The CDR3 contains 13 residues. This CDR3 is CASSLVYTDTQYF. The CDR3 DNA reads TGTGCCAGCAGTTTGGTCTATACAGATACGCAGTATTTT.

V usage is TRBV27 and J usage is TRBJ1-5; unclear D gene. CDR3 length: 15 residues. V dropped 7 bases and J dropped 0 bases, with 13 bases sitting between them. Germline CDR1 and CDR2: MNHEY and SMNVEV (reference sequence). The CDR3 region is CASKYAGNSNQPQHF. Here the CDR3 DNA reads TGTGCCAGCAAGTACGCAGGTAATAGCAATCAGCCCCAGCATTTT.

The chain joins TRBV5-1 to TRBJ1-2; no definite D call. Germline lookup yields CDR1 SGHRS and CDR2 YFSETQ. V shed 6 bases and J shed 5 bases, with 17 bases lying between them. The CDR3 is made up of 14 amino acids. The CDR3 protein is CASTMADPAYGYTF. CDR3 in DNA: TGCGCCAGCACTATGGCAGACCCGGCTTATGGCTACACCTTC.